This T cell receptor beta chain is drawn from a study of cytomegalovirus exposure and HLA in healthy donors (dated by TCRdb to about 2017). The study in broad terms: In an earlier analysis of roughly 590 of the donors, about 260 Gb of sequence data and 100 million or so unique TCR beta sequences from some 170 million T cells were reported. All discovery cohort repertoires had been generated on a single sequencing platform. Of the roughly 400 genotyped donors, roughly 85% fell in the genetic ancestry cluster associated with self-reported Caucasian donors. On average, about 200,000 unique TCR beta nucleotide sequences were sequenced per donor among roughly 430 genotyped donors of the cohort, with roughly 19% of those sequences being non-productive. Rather than using new phenotypic data, the later analysis identified candidate immune exposures from TCR beta sequences and from how often those sequences occurred across donors. An early release covering 550 to 650 HLA-typed donors comprised about 300 gigabases of sequencing data and around 80 million unique TCR sequences. Four or five DR-DQ haplotypes were handled as single units for association and clustering, since linkage in the cohort was strong. A separate validation cohort of roughly 110 different subjects was used in addition to the roughly 670-subject first cohort. Alongside the repertoire data, information on donor age, sex, ethnicity and CMV serostatus was compiled. A later analysis re-analyzed previously published TCR beta repertoires from 500 to 700 donors and added high-resolution HLA genotyping to study TCR occurrence patterns. An earlier analysis of 587 of the donors used high-throughput TCR beta sequencing to judge whether each TCR beta V gene segment behaved as functional or pseudogenic. The number of donors typed differed by locus, with about 629-630 for A, B, C, DRB1 and DQB1, around 520 for DQA1, 600 to 610 for DPA1, and around 450 for DPB1. The T cell repertoires of 666 subjects were profiled by immunosequencing and related to cytomegalovirus serostatus. A later genetic analysis used genome-wide SNP genotypes for about three fifths of the 666 donors, treating that subset as a discovery cohort. To predict cytomegalovirus infection status, the study brought together high-throughput TCR immunosequencing, statistical association of individual TCRs with disease status, and machine learning. The study aimed to test whether signatures of past pathogen exposure could be identified by cataloging public T cell receptors. HLA typing included class I and class II loci at four-digit resolution.

Libraries were constructed by the immunoSEQ multiplex PCR assay. For the multiplex PCR, a mixture combining 60 forward primers for TCR Vbeta segments and 13 reverse primers for TCR Jbeta segments was used. The CDR3 region of rearranged TCR beta genes was amplified from genomic DNA with a multiplex PCR assay. On the Illumina HiSeq System, the amplified TCR beta libraries were sequenced as 87-base-pair reads. As for how the authors treated the data: A later analysis counted some 80 million unique TCR beta chains across the 600 to 850 repertoires, and around 12 million of these chains were shared by at least two donors. A nearest-neighbor algorithm error-corrected the raw reads and collapsed the reads into unique sequences, merging closely related sequences to remove PCR and sequencing errors. CDR3 sequences were aligned to IMGT reference sequences to assign V, D and J gene segments. Each retained sequence needed at least a six-nucleotide match to both a V gene segment and a J gene segment. Rearrangements were called productive when the CDR3 lacked stop codons and stayed in frame with V and J; all others were non-productive. Following IMGT convention, CDR3 was defined as the stretch from the second conserved V-encoded cysteine up to the conserved J-encoded phenylalanine. The earlier analysis of more than 450 of the donors excluded sequences that lacked an unambiguous match to a single V gene segment. An earlier analysis of 587 of the donors called V segments functional above 56.7% productive rearrangements and segregating when the between-donor standard deviation exceeded 5%. To diagnose cytomegalovirus status from the catalog of TCR beta chain sequences, a statistical classification framework was built. In a later analysis, TCR nucleotide sequences were compared against IMGT/GENE-DB human TR gene sequences so that V and J genes could be assigned. A later analysis assigned CDR3 sequences and most-parsimonious VDJ recombination scenarios with the TCRdist pipeline. In a later analysis, each TCR beta chain was defined by its CDR3 amino acid sequence together with its V-gene family, and reads without a unique V-gene family were excluded. In a later analysis, around 600 highly shared, low-generation-probability nucleotide sequences were removed to address suspected cross-contamination and a sequencing artifact. In a later analysis, a clonal expansion index was calculated for each public chain from normalized within-repertoire ranks of inferred template counts. A later analysis computed generation probabilities with a VDJ recombination model fitted to out-of-frame rearrangements, and checked the results against IGoR. A later analysis scored TCR-TCR, TCR-HLA and TCR-CMV co-occurrence with hypergeometric tests, applying a repertoire-size bias correction to TCR pairs. False discovery rates were estimated in a later analysis by permuting HLA or CMV assignments 20 times. In a later analysis, co-occurring TCRs were grouped with DBSCAN, and TCRdist sequence similarity was added when clustering was performed within HLA-allele-positive subsets. Co-occurrence clustering excluded repertoires with fewer than 30,000 or more than 120,000 public chains, plus five with anomalous nucleotide sharing. The immuneACCESS repertoire file appears here via TCRdb, limited to in-frame rearrangements. These files lack a portion of the clones; in checked studies, under half of the deficit traces to unresolved V genes, and the cause of the others is not known. V and J calls and clone size follow that table, whereas D and trimming were derived from the DNA. The sample includes around 69,000 clones, with roughly 70% observed a single time. Roughly 9.8% of the sample comes from the top ten.

From the cysteine up to the phenylalanine, the CDR3 has a length of 15 residues. The CDR3 DNA has 45 bases and is translated from base 1. The V and J ends are trimmed by 3 bases and 1 base, leaving 7 bases between them. Taken from the germline V gene, the CDR1 and CDR2 loops are LGHNA and YSLEER. This clone was seen more than once but under ten times. Its cognate antigen has yet to be identified. Per-base qualities were not stored, and no clone one base away is much larger. The cohort consisted of fewer than 700 healthy bone marrow donors. Cohort members were all nominally healthy when sampled, although unrecorded immune exposures were likely present. The donor tested CMV seropositive, placing the donor among the roughly 300 seropositive members of the cohort. A peripheral blood sample was collected from each donor, and TCR beta sequencing was performed on peripheral blood mononuclear cells. The Qiagen DNeasy Blood Extraction Kit was used to extract genomic DNA from the blood cell samples.

The investigation overall reported the following: A group of highly shared sequence variants was considered likely to be a technical artifact of the sequencing pipeline. A further reported finding was that TCR beta sequences accurately predicted the HLA-A and HLA-B alleles for most subjects in the first cohort. Because some donors lacked HLA typing at each locus, the association tests relied only on the typed subset. Several of the top co-occurrence clusters appeared to be linked to parvovirus B19, influenza, CMV and Epstein-Barr virus, according to a later analysis. A later genetic analysis associated a missense DCLRE1C variant with V-gene and J-gene trimming of TCR beta chains, and an independent cohort replicated the association. Three of the identified cytomegalovirus-associated TCR beta chains were confirmed in vitro to be specific for cytomegalovirus antigens. The authors suggested that the approach could potentially be extended to other disease states and immunological phenotypes. In an earlier analysis of about 540 of the donors, most TCR beta V segments were observed in productive rearrangements about 87% or about 30% of the time, broadly matching IMGT annotations. In a later genetic analysis, fewer N-insertions in productive TCRs were reported among donors in an Asian-associated ancestry cluster than the roughly 700-donor mean. When HLA alleles, especially DR and DQ, strongly co-occurred, attributing TCR associations to individual alleles was difficult. In a later analysis, the rate of TCR association differed among HLA loci, with DRB1 alleles having the most associated TCRs and HLA-C alleles having the fewest. Because counts were too low, more than 15 rarely observed V segments, including chromosome 9 orphons, were left out of the earlier analysis of 587 of the donors. The cohort was sequenced for TCR beta chains only, and without alpha or paired-chain data the features that could be detected were limited. Because the 87-base-pair reads could not distinguish some IMGT-functional V segments, including TRBV6-2 and TRBV6-3, those segments were excluded. In both the original and validation cohorts, the classifier was reported to diagnose cytomegalovirus status with high specificity and sensitivity. The study listed approximately 150 TCR beta chains as associated with cytomegalovirus. Linkage disequilibrium might explain the correlated functional status among segregating V segments, but an unknown experimental factor could not be excluded. In a later analysis, most CMV-associated TCR beta chains were found to appear HLA-restricted, with HLA associations seemingly driven largely by CMV exposure. Immune exposure information for the cohort was limited to CMV serostatus. Most TCR sequences were observed very rarely across donors, whereas some public TCRs were present in many individuals. Specific HLA alleles were associated with 15,000 to 20,000 TCR beta sequences at a false discovery rate of 0.05 in a later analysis. Presence/absence analyses assumed roughly uniform sequencing depth across donors, an assumption that may not hold. In a later analysis, HLA-associated TCR beta chains were found to be more clonally expanded and to have lower generation probabilities than equally common non-associated chains.

The clonotype originates from a woman aged 50 to 60 in good health and CMV-seropositive. The chain uses TRBV4-3 and TRBJ2-6, with the D gene not confidently named. The sample taken for sequencing was PBMCs. The bases read TGCGCCAGCAGCCAGACTCCGTCTGGGGCCAACGTCCTGACTTTC. This gives the protein CASSQTPSGANVLTF.